The 20 T cell receptor beta chains listed next were all sequenced from one sample in a study of blood T cells in healthy people across ages. Sample-barcoded 5' priming and a J-beta primer mix drove a second PCR of roughly 7 to 11 cycles. Using its own MiXCR run on the 5' RACE reads, TCRdb lists one record per CDR3 protein. The sample contains some 1,800,000 distinct CDR3 sequences, approximately 39% of which appear only once. Sequencing used blood. The receptor source for this set is a human donor in good health.

V usage is TRBV13 and J usage is TRBJ2-1; weak D call: TRBD2 (7 bases). Germline CDR1 is PRHDT and CDR2 is FYEKMQ (reference sequence). V lost 5 bases to trimming and J lost 0 bases, with 14 bases between them. This CDR3 is 16 amino acids long. The CDR3: CASSTRGGSSYNEQFF. The CDR3 coding sequence is TGTGCCAGCAGCACTAGGGGGGGGAGCTCCTACAATGAGCAGTTCTTC.

The CDR3 protein is CAIRSGTGVLREAFF. Written as DNA, the CDR3 is TGTGCCATAAGGTCCGGGACAGGGGTGCTCCGGGAAGCTTTCTTT. The rearrangement uses TRBV10-3 and TRBJ1-1, with 10 bases lining up with TRBD1. CDR3 length equals 15 residues. Looked up from germline, CDR1 is ENHRY and CDR2 is SYGVKD. The J segment lost 8 bases and the V segment lost 9 bases, leaving 15 bases of the junction unmatched.

This clonotype was seen more than once but under ten times. CDR3 nucleotides: TGCGCCAGCAGCTTGGTCTGGGGGTCCTACAATGAGCAGTTCTTC. Amino acid sequence: CASSLVWGSYNEQFF. The chain couples TRBV5-1 to TRBJ2-1; tentatively, D is TRBD1 or TRBD2 (5 bases each). V lost 0 bases to trimming and J lost 1 base, with 8 bases between them. CDR3 size: 15 residues. Germline CDR1 reads SGHRS; CDR2 reads YFSETQ.

The chain is built from TRBV29-1 and TRBJ2-5, with no clear D. Trimming took 2 bases from V and 0 from J, leaving 7 bases between them. Germline lookup yields CDR1 SQVTM and CDR2 ANQGSEA. CDR3 length: 13 residues. As DNA, the CDR3 is TGCAGCGTTGAACATCCAGACCAAGAGACCCAGTACTTC. Protein product: CSVEHPDQETQYF.

V usage is TRBV28 and J usage is TRBJ2-4, with 13 bases that match TRBD2. The J call may not be correct, given that the DNA end is closer to TRBJ2-7. CDR1 is MDHEN, CDR2 SYDVKM, per germline. The CDR3 has 18 amino acids. The chain's CDR3 is CASSFQGLAGVGTYEQYF. The CDR3, as DNA: TGTGCCAGCAGTTTTCAAGGACTAGCGGGGGTTGGGACCTACGAGCAGTACTTC.

This clonotype was counted between two and nine times. The CDR3 DNA is TGCAGTGCCATGGTCCTAGCGGTCTCCTACAATGAGCAGTACTTC. It codes for CSAMVLAVSYNEQYF. The chain is built from TRBV20-1 and TRBJ2-1; TRBD2 matches at 7 bases. TRBJ2-7 matches the DNA end more closely, so the J call is doubtful. CDR1 and CDR2 from the germline V gene are DFQATT and SNEGSKA (reference sequence). The CDR3 covers 15 residues.

The gene calls are TRBV7-8 and TRBJ2-7; 7 positions match TRBD1. The germline V gene has CDR1 SGHVS and CDR2 FQNEAQ. Unmatched junction bases numbered 10, after V lost 3 bases and J lost 2 bases. The CDR3 has 16 amino acids. CDR3 region: CASSFGSGTEPYEQYF. CDR3 DNA sequence: TGTGCCAGCAGCTTTGGGTCCGGGACAGAGCCCTACGAGCAGTACTTC.

Regarding this clonotype: Possible read error: a much larger clone is one base away. The chain is built from TRBV29-1 and TRBJ1-5, with D maybe TRBD1 (5 bases). CDR1 SQVTM and CDR2 ANQGSEA come from the germline V gene. The CDR3 has 13 residues. This chain's CDR3 is CSVAGWGNRPQHF. In nucleotides, the CDR3 is TGCAGCGTTGCGGGGTGGGGCAATCGGCCCCAGCATTTT.

V is TRBV25-1 and J is TRBJ1-3; D is unclear. CDR1 and CDR2 from the germline V gene are MGHDK and SYGVNS. CDR3 length equals 14 residues. Trimming stripped 5 bases from V and 0 bases from J, with 8 bases between. The CDR3: CASSLISSGNTIYF. The CDR3 coding sequence is TGTGCCAGCAGTCTGATCAGCTCTGGAAACACCATATATTTT.

CDR3 sequence reads: CASSWDYSYEQYF. In nucleotides, the CDR3 is TGTGCCAGCAGTTGGGACTACTCCTACGAGCAGTACTTC. The chain is built from TRBV27 and TRBJ2-7, with TRBD2 matching 7 bases. The CDR3 is 13 amino acids. Germline lookup yields CDR1 MNHEY and CDR2 SMNVEV (reference sequence). Trimming cost V 4 bases and J 0 bases; bases outside gene matches: 0.

V gene TRBV5-1 combines with J gene TRBJ2-7; D possibly corresponds to TRBD2 (6 bases). In germline, CDR1 is SGHRS, CDR2 YFSETQ. Between the trimmed V and J ends, which lost 4 bases and 1 base, there was a span of 12 bases. The CDR3 contains 14 residues. The CDR3 sequence: CASSMVRGSYEQYF. For the CDR3, the DNA is TGCGCCAGCAGCATGGTCCGGGGGTCCTACGAGCAGTACTTC.

This clonotype turned up a few times. This chain uses TRBV6-6 with TRBJ2-7; 8 nucleotides agree with TRBD2. Unmatched junction bases numbered 4, after V lost 7 bases and J lost 5 bases. The CDR3 spans 12 residues. Per germline, CDR1 MNHNY and CDR2 SVGAGI (reference sequence). CDR3 region: CASNGGVDEQYF. The CDR3 DNA reads TGTGCCAGCAACGGGGGGGTTGACGAGCAGTACTTC.

This clonotype was counted only a few times. The chain uses TRBV18 and TRBJ2-5, with TRBD2 as a possible D gene (5 bases). CDR3 length: 13 residues. Trimming cost V 7 bases and J 2 bases, with 11 bases left between them. Germline lookup yields CDR1 KGHSH and CDR2 LQKENI. The CDR3 region is CASLREKQETQYF. The CDR3 DNA sequence: TGTGCCAGCTTACGGGAAAAACAAGAGACCCAGTACTTC.

This chain joins TRBV7-2 and TRBJ2-7; D not certain. The CDR3 contains 13 residues. The V gene lost 1 base and the J gene lost 5 bases, with 9 bases spanning the gap. Germline V gene lookup returns CDR1 SGHTA and CDR2 FQGNSA. The CDR3 DNA is TGTGCCAGCAGCTTAGTATATTCGGACGAGCAGTACTTC. Its protein product is CASSLVYSDEQYF.

V gene TRBV14 combines with J gene TRBJ2-1; the D gene is possibly TRBD1 (6 bases). The CDR3 extends over 13 amino acids. V lost 1 base, J lost 8 bases, and 9 bases lay in between. Germline CDR1 reads SGHDN; CDR2 reads FVKESK. Here the CDR3 reads CASSQVRGDEQFF. Written as DNA, the CDR3 is TGTGCCAGCAGCCAAGTCAGGGGCGATGAGCAGTTCTTC.

This clonotype was seen ten or more times. At one boundary the junction diverges from the germline segment, which might be a read error. The CDR3 region has the DNA TGTGCCAGCAGCCCTGGGGGGAATTCACCCCTCCACTTT. Its translation is CASSPGGNSPLHF. The chain recombines TRBV5-1 with TRBJ1-6, with D possibly being TRBD1 (5 bases). CDR1 SGHRS and CDR2 YFSETQ come from the germline V gene. The length of the CDR3 is 13 residues.

The chain's CDR3 is CASSQDSRGSYEQYF. The CDR3 DNA reads as TGTGCCAGCAGCCAAGATAGCAGGGGGAGCTACGAGCAGTACTTC. The V gene is TRBV3-1, the J gene TRBJ2-7; 7 bases agree with TRBD1. The CDR3 sequence is 15 residues long. CDR1 LGHDT and CDR2 YNNKEL come from the germline V gene (reference sequence). J gave up 3 bases and V 0 bases, and 5 bases lay outside the gene matches.

This clonotype was seen a handful of times. V usage is TRBV4-3 and J usage is TRBJ1-1; D gene uncertain. There are 15 residues in the CDR3. V was clipped by 1 base and J by 3 bases, with 12 bases between them. CDR1 and CDR2 (germline): LGHNA, YSLEER. CDR3 DNA sequence: TGCGCCAGCAGCCAAGTCTTCGGCGGGGACACTGAAGCTTTCTTT. Translation gives CASSQVFGGDTEAFF.

This clonotype showed up just a few times. The gene calls are TRBV15 and TRBJ2-1, with 10 nucleotides matching TRBD2. Unmatched junction bases numbered 3, after V lost 4 bases and J lost 6 bases. The CDR3 is 14 residues long. Per the germline V gene, CDR1 is LNHNV and CDR2 is YYDKDF (reference sequence). CDR3 DNA sequence: TGTGCCACCAGCATGCCTAGCGGGGGCAATGAGCAGTTCTTC. It is translated as CATSMPSGGNEQFF.

This clonotype was picked up a small number of times. CDR3 residues: CASSQVYRDSNQPQHF. The CDR3 nucleotides read TGCGCCAGCAGCCAAGTTTACAGAGATAGCAATCAGCCCCAGCATTTT. The genes are TRBV4-1 and TRBJ1-5; no clear D gene. Germline V gives CDR1 MGHRA, CDR2 YSYEKL. There are 16 residues in the CDR3. Trimming took off 1 base at V and 0 bases at J, with 10 bases between the two ends.